The TCR beta chain described here comes from a study of cytomegalovirus exposure and HLA in healthy donors. The study, taken as a whole, reports: The majority of TCR sequences were rare, yet some public TCRs appeared in many donors.

Concerning this clone: As yet, its antigen is unknown.

The assay was immunoSEQ multiplex PCR, and TCRdb's table has in-frame clones only and misses some. The repertoire holds about 220,000 clones, with about 86% as singletons. The receptor's source is a woman younger than 35 in good health and CMV-seronegative. The sequenced sample was PBMCs.

The CDR3 DNA reads as TGCGCCAGCAGCTTGGAGGGCCGGGGGAATGAGCAGTTCTTC. It specifies CASSLEGRGNEQFF. The chain uses TRBV5-1 and TRBJ2-1; D possibly corresponds to TRBD2 (6 bases). CDR1 SGHRS and CDR2 YFSETQ come from the germline V gene. This CDR3 is built from 14 residues. Deletions cut 0 bases from V and 7 bases from J, with 11 bases between.